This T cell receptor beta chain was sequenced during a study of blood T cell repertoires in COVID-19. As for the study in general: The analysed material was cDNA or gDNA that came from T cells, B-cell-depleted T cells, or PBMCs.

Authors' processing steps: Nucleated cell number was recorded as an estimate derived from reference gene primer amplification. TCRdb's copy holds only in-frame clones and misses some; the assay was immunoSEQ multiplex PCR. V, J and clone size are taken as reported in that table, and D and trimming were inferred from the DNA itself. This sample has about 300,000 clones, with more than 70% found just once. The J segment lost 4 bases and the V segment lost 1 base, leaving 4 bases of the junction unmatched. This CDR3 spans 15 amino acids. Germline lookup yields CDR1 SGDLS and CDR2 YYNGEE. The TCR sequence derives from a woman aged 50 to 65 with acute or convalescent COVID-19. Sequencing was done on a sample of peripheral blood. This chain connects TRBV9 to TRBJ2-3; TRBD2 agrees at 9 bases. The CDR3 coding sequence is TGTGCCAGCAGCGTAACGACTAGCGGAGCAGATACGCAGTATTTT. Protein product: CASSVTTSGADTQYF.